These T cell receptor beta chains were read from a single sample in a study of cytomegalovirus exposure and HLA in healthy donors. Sequenced by immunoSEQ multiplex PCR; TCRdb stores in-frame clones only, minus some. The sample carries over 200,000 clones, 80% to 90% recorded once. The sample consisted of PBMCs. Receptor source: a young woman in good health and CMV-seronegative. The CDR3 runs from the conserved cysteine through the conserved F or W. D genes are given only for firm matches. The size of a clone is reported for some rows only, either as once, few or many, or as a class for expanded clones.

J	V	size	D	DNA	CDR3
TRBJ1-2	TRBV11-2	.	.	TGTGCCAGCAGTCGCGACAGAGCTAACTATGGCTACACCTTC	CASSRDRANYGYTF
TRBJ2-1	TRBV19	.	TRBD2	TGTGCCAGTAGTGCCTCACTAGCGGGAGGCTACAATGAGCAGTTCTTC	CASSASLAGGYNEQFF
TRBJ2-7	TRBV28	few	.	TGTGCCAGCAGTTCCCCGGAGGTTGCCCCGGAGCAGTACTTC	CASSSPEVAPEQYF
TRBJ2-3	TRBV5-1	.	TRBD2	TGCGCCAGCAGCACGGGACTAGTTCTATCGGAAGATACGCAGTATTTT	CASSTGLVLSEDTQYF
TRBJ1-2	TRBV27	.	.	TGTGCCAGCAGTAAATTCCAGGGGCAAACTAACTATGGCTACACCTTC	CASSKFQGQTNYGYTF
TRBJ2-5	TRBV19	.	.	TGTGCCAGTAGTATCTCCTGCATCAGCATCAGGGCCCCTTTGGAGACCCAGTACTTC	CASSISCISIRAPLETQYF
TRBJ2-3	TRBV25-1	once	TRBD2	TGTGCCAGCAGTGCCACGGGGGGGGTTGGGAGAGAAGGGGATACGCAGTATTTT	CASSATGGVGREGDTQYF
TRBJ2-2	TRBV10-3	.	.	TGTGCCATCAAAGCGGAGGCGAACACCGGGGAGCTGTTTTTT	CAIKAEANTGELFF
TRBJ1-5	TRBV7-8	.	.	TGTGCCAGCAGCTTGGGGGCCGGGAATCAGCCCCAGCATTTT	CASSLGAGNQPQHF
TRBJ2-1	TRBV7-9	.	.	TGTGCCAGCTTTCAGGCAAACAATGAGCAGTTCTTC	CASFQANNEQFF
TRBJ2-1	TRBV27	.	TRBD2	TGTGCCAGCAGTTTTAATAGACTAGCGGGAGTCCGTAATGAGCAGTTCTTC	CASSFNRLAGVRNEQFF
TRBJ1-5	TRBV9	.	.	TGTGCCAGCAGCGTAGGGAGCGGGCATCAGCCCCAGCATTTT	CASSVGSGHQPQHF
TRBJ2-7	TRBV27	.	TRBD2	TGTGCCAGCAGTTTAGTAGCGGGAAGCTACGAGCAGTACTTC	CASSLVAGSYEQYF